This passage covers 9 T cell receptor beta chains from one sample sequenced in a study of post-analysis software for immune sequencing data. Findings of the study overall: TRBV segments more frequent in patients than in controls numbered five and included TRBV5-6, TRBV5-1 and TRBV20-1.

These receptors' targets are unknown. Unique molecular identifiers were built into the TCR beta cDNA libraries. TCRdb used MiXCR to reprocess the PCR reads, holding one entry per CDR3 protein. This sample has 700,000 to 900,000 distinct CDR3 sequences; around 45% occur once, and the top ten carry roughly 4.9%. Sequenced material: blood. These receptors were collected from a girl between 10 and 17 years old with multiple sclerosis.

The CDR3 here is CASSLELGTETQYF. Written as DNA, the CDR3 is TGTGCCAGCAGTTTAGAGTTGGGGACAGAGACCCAGTACTTC. This chain links TRBV12-3 or TRBV12-4 with TRBJ2-7; D may match TRBD1 or TRBD2 (5 bases each). The J call is in doubt because the DNA end fits TRBJ2-5 better. The CDR3 covers 14 residues.

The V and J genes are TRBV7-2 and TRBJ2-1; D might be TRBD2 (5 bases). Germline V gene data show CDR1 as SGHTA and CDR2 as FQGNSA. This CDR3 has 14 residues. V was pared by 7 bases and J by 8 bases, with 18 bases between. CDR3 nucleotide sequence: TGTGCCAGCAATACTAGACGGCCAAGCGATGAGCAGTTCTTC. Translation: CASNTRRPSDEQFF.

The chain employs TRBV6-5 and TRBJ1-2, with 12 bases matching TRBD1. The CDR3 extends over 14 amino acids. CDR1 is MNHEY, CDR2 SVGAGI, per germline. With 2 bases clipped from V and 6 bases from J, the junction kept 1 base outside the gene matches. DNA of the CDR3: TGTGCCAGCAGTTACGGGACAGGGGGCAATGGCTACACCTTC. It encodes CASSYGTGGNGYTF.

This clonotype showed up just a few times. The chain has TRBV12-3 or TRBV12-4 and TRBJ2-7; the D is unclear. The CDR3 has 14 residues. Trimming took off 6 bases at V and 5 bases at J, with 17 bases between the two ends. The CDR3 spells CASSPISDLDEQYF. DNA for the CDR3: TGTGCCAGCAGCCCTATTTCTGACTTAGACGAGCAGTACTTC.

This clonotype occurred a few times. The CDR3 here is CSARETGGTF. The CDR3 DNA reads as TGCAGTGCTAGGGAAACAGGGGGCACCTTC. The J gene is TRBJ1-2, the V gene TRBV20-1; 8 bases agree with TRBD1. CDR1 is DFQATT and CDR2 is SNEGSKA in the germline V gene (reference sequence). The CDR3 is 10 residues long. V dropped 3 bases and J dropped 13; count of bases not matched to a gene: 4.

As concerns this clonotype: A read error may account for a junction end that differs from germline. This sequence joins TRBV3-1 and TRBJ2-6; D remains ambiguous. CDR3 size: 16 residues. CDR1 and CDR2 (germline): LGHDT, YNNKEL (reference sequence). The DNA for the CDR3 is TGTGCCAGCAGTCAAGTGCGAAGCTCTGGGGCCAACGTCCTGACTTTC. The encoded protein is CASSQVRSSGANVLTF.

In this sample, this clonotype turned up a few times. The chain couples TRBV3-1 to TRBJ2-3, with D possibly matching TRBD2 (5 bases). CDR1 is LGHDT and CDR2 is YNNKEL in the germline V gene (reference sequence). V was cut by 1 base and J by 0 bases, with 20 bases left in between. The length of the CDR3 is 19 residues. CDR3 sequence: CASSQGDPQADYSTDTQYF. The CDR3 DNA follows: TGTGCCAGCAGCCAAGGTGACCCTCAAGCGGATTACAGCACAGATACGCAGTATTTT.

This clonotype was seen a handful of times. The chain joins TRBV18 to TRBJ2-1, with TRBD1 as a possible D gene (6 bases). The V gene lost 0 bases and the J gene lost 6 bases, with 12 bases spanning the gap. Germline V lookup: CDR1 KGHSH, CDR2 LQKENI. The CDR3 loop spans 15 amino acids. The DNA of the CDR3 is TGTGCCAGCTCACCACCGGCTACAGGGTTCAATGAGCAGTTCTTC. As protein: CASSPPATGFNEQFF.

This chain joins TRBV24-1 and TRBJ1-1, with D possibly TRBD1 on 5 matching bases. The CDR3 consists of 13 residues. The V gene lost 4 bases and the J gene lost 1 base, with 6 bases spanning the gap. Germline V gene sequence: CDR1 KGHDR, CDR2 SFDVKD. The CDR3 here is CATSDGANTEAFF. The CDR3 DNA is TGTGCCACCAGTGACGGGGCGAACACTGAAGCTTTCTTT.